Detailed here is one TCR beta chain. These data originate in a study of T cell responses to AZD1222 COVID-19 vaccine. Repertoires were generated with immunoSEQ multiplex PCR, while TCRdb's copy carries only in-frame clones and drops some. The sample has under 200,000 clones, roughly 85% seen once. CDR1 and CDR2 (germline): LGHNA, YNFKEQ. V shed 0 bases, J shed 2 bases, and the junction held 7 bases outside the gene matches. The CDR3 totals 18 residues. The receptor was derived from an adult who received the AZD1222 COVID-19 vaccine. The V and J genes are TRBV4-2 and TRBJ2-5; 12 nucleotides match TRBD2. The specimen was peripheral blood, collected 28 days after the second AZD1222 dose. CDR3 coding DNA: TGTGCCAGCAGCCAAGAACTAGCGGGGGGCACCACACAAGAGACCCAGTACTTC. This sequence encodes CASSQELAGGTTQETQYF.